This is a list of T cell receptor beta chains from one sample in a study of molecular identifiers for immune sequencing clone quantification. TCRdb fed the PCR reads into MiXCR, producing one record per CDR3 protein. The table lists about 40,000 distinct CDR3 sequences, around 20% of them singletons. The material sequenced was naive CD8+ T cells from blood, with Jurkat cell RNA spiked in. These receptors originate from a human donor in good health. Some libraries in this study had Jurkat cell RNA spiked in. Both conserved end residues are part of each CDR3. Fields, in order: V gene, J gene, CDR3 protein.

>TRBV13|TRBJ1-5
CASSTGTGSNQPQHF
>TRBV13|TRBJ2-1
CASSSGLAGHEQFF
>TRBV13|TRBJ2-3
CASSLWRESTDTQYF
>TRBV20-1|TRBJ1-6
CSARDWVGRVNSPLHF
>TRBV5-1|TRBJ2-6
CASSPRRASSGANVLTF
>TRBV4-3|TRBJ2-1
CASSQGRPAGVPPTNEQFF
>TRBV12-3/TRBV12-4|TRBJ2-3
CASRTVSTRDTQYF
>TRBV5-1|TRBJ1-5
CASSLAGGQPQHF
>TRBV6-5|TRBJ2-7
CASSYSRGEEDEQYF
>TRBV28|TRBJ1-5
CASRPDRRDQPQHF
>TRBV28|TRBJ2-1
CASSLLYAGAGSKFF
>TRBV12-3/TRBV12-4|TRBJ2-1
CASSVNEQFF
>TRBV10-2|TRBJ2-1
CASSVDHLQFF
>TRBV19|TRBJ2-1
CASSIGYSGNNEQFF
>TRBV20-1|TRBJ2-1
CSAISTQWDDNEQFF
>TRBV7-9|TRBJ2-7
CASSLSRDGGGPEQYF